Shown below are 21 T cell receptor beta chains from a single sample sequenced in a study of blood T cells in healthy people across ages. Then a second PCR, running roughly 7 to 11 cycles, was carried out with a sample-barcoded 5' primer and a J-beta primer mix. TCRdb processed the 5' RACE reads anew with MiXCR; each CDR3 protein has one entry. Altogether approximately 960,000 distinct CDR3 sequences are present, about 28% being singletons, with the ten largest covering more than 8.5%. A further study also used this sample, focusing on T cells of mothers and their children.

What was sequenced was blood. These receptors came from a woman between 40 and 55 years old in good health.

The CDR3 protein is CASSSSGQNTEAFF. Written as DNA, the CDR3 is TGTGCCAGCAGCAGTTCGGGACAGAACACTGAAGCTTTCTTT. The chain couples TRBV5-6 to TRBJ1-1, with TRBD1 as a possible D gene (6 bases). CDR3 length equals 14 residues. Germline-derived CDR1 and CDR2 are SGHDT and YYEEEE. V lost 4 bases, J lost 1 base, and 11 bases lay in between.

About this clonotype: A much larger clone sits a single nucleotide away, making a read error possible. The V and J genes are TRBV6-2 or TRBV6-3 and TRBJ2-7; TRBD2 might be the D (5 bases). V lost 4 bases and J lost 2, with 12 bases in between. This CDR3 spans 14 amino acids. Germline CDR1 reads MNHEY; CDR2 reads SVGEGT. The CDR3 DNA reads as TGTGCCAGCAGTTTCTCGGGGAGCCCCTACGAGCAGTACTTC. The encoded protein is CASSFSGSPYEQYF.

Regarding this clonotype: A much larger clone lies one base from this, so it may be a read error. This chain links TRBV21-1 with TRBJ2-1; the table's D call, TRBD1, was not checked against the DNA. TRBV21-1 is assigned pseudogene status. This CDR3 has 14 residues. The CDR3 DNA sequence: TGTGCCAGCAGCAAAAGGGGCAGAAACAATGAGCGGTTCTTC. Translation: CASSKRGRNNERFF.

This chain links TRBV4-1 with TRBJ1-2; 8 positions match TRBD1. Germline V gene sequence: CDR1 MGHRA, CDR2 YSYEKL. The CDR3 is 14 amino acids. With 5 bases clipped from V and 8 bases from J, the junction kept 10 bases outside the gene matches. The CDR3, as DNA: TGCGCCAGCAGCTCCCAGGGGGCGGGATGGGGCTACACCTTC. Its protein product is CASSSQGAGWGYTF.

A word on this clonotype: A much larger clone lies a single base off, so this may be a read error. The chain recombines TRBV27 with TRBJ2-7; D perhaps matches TRBD2 (5 bases). The CDR3 has 14 amino acids. V lost 5 bases to trimming and J lost 3 bases, with 14 bases between them. The germline CDR1 and CDR2 sequences are MNHEY and SMNVEV (reference sequence). Written as DNA, the CDR3 is TGTGCCAGCAGTCTTCAATTGAGCGGCTACGAGCAGTACGTC. Translating gives CASSLQLSGYEQYV.

The rearrangement uses TRBV28 and TRBJ2-5; 10 bases fit TRBD2. Looked up from germline, CDR1 is MDHEN and CDR2 is SYDVKM. V lost 7 bases and J lost 4; bases outside the gene matches: 9. The CDR3 has 15 amino acids. The CDR3 nucleotides read TGTGCCAGCACCATAAGCGGGGGGGCCGTAGAGACCCAGTACTTC. It encodes CASTISGGAVETQYF.

This clonotype has just a few counts. The chain combines TRBV3-1 with TRBJ1-2, with 9 bases matching TRBD1. After removal of 4 bases from V and 8 bases from J, the junction contained 5 bases not matched to a gene. The germline V gene has CDR1 LGHDT and CDR2 YNNKEL (reference sequence). The CDR3 runs 13 residues. CDR3 DNA sequence: TGTGCCAGCAGCCGGGACAGGGAATCGGGCTACACCTTC. Translation: CASSRDRESGYTF. Based on the CDR3 plus reference TRBV3-1 and TRBJ1-2, the full variable domain is DTAVSQTPKYLVTQMGNDKSIKCEQNLGHDTMYWYKQDSKKFLKIMFSYNNKELIINETVPNRFSPKSPDKAHLNLHINSLELGDSAVYFCASSRDRESGYTFGSGTRLTVV.

Ten or more counts support this clonotype. V usage is TRBV12-3 or TRBV12-4 and J usage is TRBJ1-4, with 7 positions matching TRBD1. Trimming removed 5 bases from V and 0 bases from J; junction bases left unmatched: 3. This CDR3 spans 15 amino acids. The DNA of the CDR3 is TGTGCCAGCAGTCCGCAGGGGGCAACTAATGAAAAACTGTTTTTT. Its translation: CASSPQGATNEKLFF.

Concerning this clonotype itself: A much larger clonotype is one base distant, so this may be a read error. The rearrangement joins TRBV28 to TRBJ2-7; no clear D. CDR1 MDHEN and CDR2 SYDVKM come from the germline V gene. The CDR3 runs 13 residues. The CDR3: CPSSLSQIYEQYF. The CDR3 DNA is TGTCCCAGCAGTTTATCCCAGATTTACGAGCAGTACTTC. The whole variable domain, filled in from reference TRBV28 and TRBJ2-7, reads DVKVTQSSRYLVKRTGEKVFLECVQDMDHENMFWYRQDPGLGLRLIYFSYDVKMKEKGDIPEGYSVSREKKERFSLILESASTNQTSMYLCPSSLSQIYEQYFGPGTRLTVT.

The chain is built from TRBV4-1 and TRBJ1-5; D remains ambiguous. CDR1 and CDR2 from the germline V gene are MGHRA and YSYEKL. The CDR3 has 15 amino acids. V was clipped by 0 bases and J by 2 bases, with 8 bases between them. For the CDR3, the DNA is TGCGCCAGCAGCCAAGAACGGCCGCGCAATCAGCCCCAGCATTTT. It yields the protein CASSQERPRNQPQHF.

The gene calls are TRBV7-9 and TRBJ1-1; 7 bases match TRBD1. Germline lookup yields CDR1 SEHNR and CDR2 FQNEAQ (reference sequence). CDR3 length: 14 amino acids. V dropped 3 bases and J dropped 4; count of bases not matched to a gene: 5. The CDR3 DNA is TGTGCCAGCAGCTTCAGGGGGGCGGGCACTGAAGCTTTCTTT. Protein product: CASSFRGAGTEAFF.

J is TRBJ2-1 and V is TRBV7-3; 16 nucleotides line up with TRBD2. The CDR3 length is 16 residues. V shed 2 bases and J 9 bases; nucleotides not matched to a gene: 4. The germline V gene has CDR1 SGHTA and CDR2 FQGTGA. CDR3 in amino acids: CASSLGTSGGGIEQFF. The DNA for the CDR3 is TGTGCCAGCAGCTTAGGGACTAGCGGGGGGGGAATTGAGCAGTTCTTC.

Concerning this clonotype itself: This may stem from a read error, because a much larger clone lies one nucleotide away. The chain employs TRBV27 and TRBJ2-5; D unclear. Deletions cut 5 bases from V and 11 bases from J, with 21 bases between. CDR1 and CDR2 from the germline V gene are MNHEY and SMNVEV (reference sequence). The CDR3 has 14 residues. The CDR3 spells CASSPAIFYNEQYF. The CDR3 nucleotides are TGTGCCAGCAGTCCGGCCATTTTTTACAATGAGCAGTACTTC.

Ten or more counts support this clonotype. The J gene is TRBJ2-1, the V gene TRBV7-2; D ambiguous. Germline V gene lookup returns CDR1 SGHTA and CDR2 FQGNSA. The CDR3 is 15 amino acids. V was cut by 1 base and J by 5 bases, with 12 bases left in between. CDR3 sequence: CASSLVYALDNEQFF. The CDR3 DNA reads TGTGCCAGCAGCTTAGTATACGCATTGGACAATGAGCAGTTCTTC. Drawing the rest from reference TRBV7-2 and TRBJ2-1, the complete variable domain is GAGVSQSPSNKVTEKGKDVELRCDPISGHTALYWYRQSLGQGLEFLIYFQGNSAPDKSGLPSDRFSAERTGGSVSTLTIQRTQQEDSAVYLCASSLVYALDNEQFFGPGTRLTVL.

V and J are TRBV7-8 and TRBJ2-3; possibly TRBD2 for D (5 bases). The CDR3 length is 15 residues. V gave up 4 bases and J gave up 2 bases, with 13 bases separating them. Per germline, CDR1 SGHVS and CDR2 FQNEAQ. The CDR3 DNA follows: TGTGCCAGCAGCTCCTGGAGCGGTTACACAGATACGCAGTATTTT. The encoded protein is CASSSWSGYTDTQYF.

This clonotype was seen many times. V and J are TRBV20-1 and TRBJ1-5; D unresolved. Germline V gene sequence: CDR1 DFQATT, CDR2 SNEGSKA (reference sequence). V was cut by 5 bases and J by 4 bases, with 9 bases left in between. This CDR3 region has 12 residues. This CDR3 reads CSAHPGNQPQHF. CDR3 nucleotides: TGCAGTGCTCACCCTGGGAATCAGCCCCAGCATTTT.

Only a few counts were recorded for this clonotype. This CDR3 is CASSPGQGWEKTQYF. CDR3 coding DNA: TGTGCCAGCAGCCCGGGACAGGGATGGGAAAAGACCCAGTACTTC. This chain connects TRBV7-9 to TRBJ2-5; 9 nucleotides line up with TRBD1. The germline V gene has CDR1 SEHNR and CDR2 FQNEAQ (reference sequence). The CDR3 sequence is 15 residues long. V trimming: 5 bases; J trimming: 6 bases; junction bases outside the gene matches: 10.

This clonotype was picked up a small number of times. This chain joins TRBV20-1 and TRBJ1-2; possibly TRBD1 for D (5 bases). V dropped 0 bases and J dropped 0 bases, with 17 bases sitting between them. Germline CDR1 DFQATT, CDR2 SNEGSKA (reference sequence). The CDR3 has 17 residues. In nucleotides, the CDR3 is TGCAGTGCTAGAGATACCCAATCCCGACAGACTAACTATGGCTACACCTTC. Translation: CSARDTQSRQTNYGYTF.

The J gene is TRBJ2-5, the V gene TRBV20-1; tentative D call: TRBD2 (5 bases). The length of the CDR3 is 16 residues. V lost 0 bases to trimming and J lost 4 bases, with 18 bases between them. The germline gives CDR1 DFQATT, CDR2 SNEGSKA (reference sequence). The CDR3 bases are TGCAGTGCTAGAGATCCTCCTAGCCGTGCGGGAGAGACCCAGTACTTC. Translated: CSARDPPSRAGETQYF.

Note on this clonotype: One junction end disagrees with the germline gene, perhaps due to a read error. The genes are TRBV7-9 and TRBJ2-5; 7 nucleotides agree with TRBD2. The germline CDR1 and CDR2 sequences are SEHNR and FQNEAQ (reference sequence). This CDR3 has 15 residues. The CDR3 sequence: CASGLDRGVRETQYF. The CDR3 DNA sequence: TGTGCCAGCGGCTTAGATCGGGGGGTGCGGGAGACCCAGTACTTC. Complete variable domain (other parts from reference TRBV7-9 and TRBJ2-5): DTGVSQNPRHKITKRGQNVTFRCDPISEHNRLYWYRQTLGQGPEFLTYFQNEAQLEKSRLLSDRFSAERPKGSFSTLEIQRTEQGDSAMYLCASGLDRGVRETQYFGPGTRLLVL.

This clonotype was picked up a small number of times. V gene TRBV20-1 combines with J gene TRBJ2-7, with 7 bases identical to TRBD2. The germline CDR1 and CDR2 sequences are DFQATT and SNEGSKA (reference sequence). The V gene end was trimmed by 2 bases and the J gene end by 2 bases; junction bases not matched to a gene: 3. The CDR3 runs 13 residues. The CDR3 is CSARQGGAYEQYF. The CDR3 DNA sequence: TGCAGTGCTAGACAGGGAGGGGCCTACGAGCAGTACTTC.